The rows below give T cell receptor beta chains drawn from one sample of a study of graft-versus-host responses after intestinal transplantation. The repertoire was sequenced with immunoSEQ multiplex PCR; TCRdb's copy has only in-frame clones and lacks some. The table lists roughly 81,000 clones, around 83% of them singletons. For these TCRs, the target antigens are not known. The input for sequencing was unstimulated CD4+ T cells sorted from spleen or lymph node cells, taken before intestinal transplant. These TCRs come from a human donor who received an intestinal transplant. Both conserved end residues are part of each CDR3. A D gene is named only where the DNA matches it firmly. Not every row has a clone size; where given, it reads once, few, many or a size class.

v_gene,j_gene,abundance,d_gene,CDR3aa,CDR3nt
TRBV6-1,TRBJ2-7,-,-,CASSDPVAEQYF,TGTGCCAGCAGTGACCCGGTTGCCGAGCAGTACTTC
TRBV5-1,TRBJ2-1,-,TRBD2,CASSSGATSGKWNEQFF,TGCGCCAGCAGCTCCGGCGCCACTAGCGGTAAATGGAATGAGCAGTTCTTC
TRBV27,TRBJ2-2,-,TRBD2,CASRGLARNTGELFF,TGTGCCAGCAGGGGACTAGCGAGGAACACCGGGGAGCTGTTTTTT
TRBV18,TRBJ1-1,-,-,CASSQQREAFF,TGTGCCAGCTCACAACAAAGAGAAGCTTTCTTT
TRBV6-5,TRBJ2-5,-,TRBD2,CASSLAGVTQYF,TGTGCCAGCAGTTTAGCGGGAGTCACCCAGTACTTC
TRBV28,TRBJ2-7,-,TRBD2,CASSLTGRAHEQYF,TGTGCCAGCAGTTTGACCGGGAGGGCCCACGAGCAGTACTTC
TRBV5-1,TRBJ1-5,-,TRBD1,CASSFDTGEGQPQHF,TGCGCCAGCAGCTTTGATACAGGGGAAGGTCAGCCCCAGCATTTT
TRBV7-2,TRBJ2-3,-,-,CASSLFTDTQYF,TGTGCCAGCAGCCTATTCACAGATACGCAGTATTTT
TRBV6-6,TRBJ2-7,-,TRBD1,CASSYSPGGSYEQYF,TGTGCCAGCAGTTACTCTCCAGGGGGATCCTACGAGCAGTACTTC
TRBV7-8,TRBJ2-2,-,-,CASSLYTGTTGELFF,TGTGCCAGCAGCTTATATACAGGGACCACCGGGGAGCTGTTTTTT
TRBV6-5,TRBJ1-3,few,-,CASSPPQGNTIYF,TGTGCCAGCAGCCCCCCGCAGGGAAACACCATATATTTT
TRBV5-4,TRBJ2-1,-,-,CASSLHSPSANEQFF,TGTGCCAGCAGCCTACATTCACCTAGCGCGAATGAGCAGTTCTTC
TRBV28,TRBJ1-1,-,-,CASSFFAGQSTEAFF,TGTGCCAGCAGTTTTTTCGCAGGGCAAAGCACTGAAGCTTTCTTT
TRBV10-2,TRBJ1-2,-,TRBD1,CASSRGTGGSDYGYTF,TGCGCCAGCAGCCGCGGGACAGGGGGGTCGGACTATGGCTACACCTTC
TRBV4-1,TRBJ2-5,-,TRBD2,CASSQALAGQETQYF,TGCGCCAGTAGCCAAGCGCTAGCGGGGCAAGAGACCCAGTACTTC
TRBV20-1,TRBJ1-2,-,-,CSASGIYGYTF,TGCAGTGCTAGTGGCATCTATGGCTACACCTTC
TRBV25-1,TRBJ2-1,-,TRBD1,CASSLRDRGDNEQFF,TGTGCCAGCAGCCTCCGGGACAGGGGAGACAATGAGCAGTTCTTC
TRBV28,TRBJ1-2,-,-,CATQRRGYNYGYTF,TGTGCCACCCAAAGGCGGGGATATAACTATGGCTACACCTTC
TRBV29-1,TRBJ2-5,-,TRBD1,CSVAGQAQETQYF,TGCAGCGTTGCTGGACAGGCCCAAGAGACCCAGTACTTC
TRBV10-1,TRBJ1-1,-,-,CASSETLGQNEAFF,TGCGCCAGCAGTGAGACCCTAGGACAGAATGAAGCTTTCTTT
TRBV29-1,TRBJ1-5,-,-,CSVERCRGGVYQDQPQHF,TGCAGCGTTGAACGATGCAGGGGAGGGGTATACCAAGATCAGCCCCAGCATTTT
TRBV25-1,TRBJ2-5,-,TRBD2,CASSERGRFGETQYF,TGTGCCAGCAGTGAACGCGGGAGATTCGGGGAGACCCAGTACTTC
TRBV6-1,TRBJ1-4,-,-,CASSAQPTNEKLFF,TGTGCCAGCAGTGCACAGCCAACTAATGAAAAACTGTTTTTT
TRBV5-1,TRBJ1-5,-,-,CASSLGPRVRDMSNQPQHF,TGCGCCAGCAGCTTGGGGCCGAGGGTTCGGGACATGAGCAATCAGCCCCAGCATTTT
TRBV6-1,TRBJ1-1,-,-,CASSNSPGWTEAFF,TGTGCCAGCAGTAACTCCCCGGGGTGGACTGAAGCTTTCTTT
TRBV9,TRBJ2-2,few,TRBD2,CASSVEASGGELFF,TGTGCCAGCAGCGTAGAGGCTAGCGGCGGGGAGCTGTTTTTT
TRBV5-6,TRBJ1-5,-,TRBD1,CASSRRRDRIGQPQHF,TGTGCCAGCAGCCGTCGCCGGGACAGGATCGGTCAGCCCCAGCATTTT
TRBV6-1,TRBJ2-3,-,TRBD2,CASSSGGSTDTQYF,TGTGCCAGCAGTAGCGGGGGGAGCACAGATACGCAGTATTTT
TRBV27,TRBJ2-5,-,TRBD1,CASSRQGRETQYF,TGTGCCAGCAGTAGACAGGGGCGGGAGACCCAGTACTTC
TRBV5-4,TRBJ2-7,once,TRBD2,CASATSPTYEQYF,TGTGCCAGCGCGACTAGCCCAACCTACGAGCAGTACTTC
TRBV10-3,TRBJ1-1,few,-,CAISEQGGGTEAFF,TGTGCCATCAGCGAACAGGGCGGGGGAACTGAAGCTTTCTTT
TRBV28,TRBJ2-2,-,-,CASSSRMNTGELFF,TGTGCCAGCAGTTCCAGGATGAACACCGGGGAGCTGTTTTTT
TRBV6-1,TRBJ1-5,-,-,CASSEMAPWLSNQPQHF,TGTGCCAGCAGTGAAATGGCCCCGTGGTTGAGCAATCAGCCCCAGCATTTT
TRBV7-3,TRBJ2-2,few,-,CATGQKPTGELFF,TGTGCCACTGGACAGAAGCCCACCGGGGAGCTGTTTTTT
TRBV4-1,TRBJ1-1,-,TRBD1,CASSQQGQGGTEAFF,TGCGCCAGCAGCCAGCAAGGACAGGGCGGGACTGAAGCTTTCTTT
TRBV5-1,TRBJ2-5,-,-,CASAGQGRQETQYF,TGCGCCAGCGCGGGGCAGGGCCGGCAAGAGACCCAGTACTTC
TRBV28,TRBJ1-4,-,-,CASSSVSGWVEKLFF,TGTGCCAGCAGTTCCGTTTCCGGGTGGGTCGAAAAACTGTTTTTT
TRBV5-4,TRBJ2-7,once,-,CASSLAQGSKPYYEQYF,TGTGCCAGCAGCTTGGCTCAGGGGTCCAAACCTTACTACGAGCAGTACTTC
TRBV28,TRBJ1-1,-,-,CASSTFWGLGPTEAFF,TGTGCCAGCAGTACCTTTTGGGGGCTAGGGCCCACTGAAGCTTTCTTT
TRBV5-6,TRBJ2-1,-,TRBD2,CASRTGRASRNEQFF,TGTGCCAGCAGAACTGGGAGGGCCAGTAGAAATGAGCAGTTCTTC
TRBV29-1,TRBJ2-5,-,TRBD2,CSVIKAGGDEETQYF,TGCAGCGTCATAAAAGCGGGGGGGGATGAAGAGACCCAGTACTTC
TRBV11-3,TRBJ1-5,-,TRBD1,CASSAQTGLGYSNQPQHF,TGTGCCAGCAGCGCCCAGACAGGGTTGGGATATAGCAATCAGCCCCAGCATTTT
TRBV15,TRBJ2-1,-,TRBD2,CATSPPGGRGYNEQFF,TGTGCCACCAGCCCCCCGGGCGGGAGGGGCTACAATGAGCAGTTCTTC
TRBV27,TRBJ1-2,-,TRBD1,CASAGGEVFGGYTF,TGTGCCAGCGCAGGGGGCGAAGTTTTCGGTGGCTACACCTTC
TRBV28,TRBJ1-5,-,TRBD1,CASSSGQEDQPQHF,TGTGCCAGCAGTTCAGGACAGGAGGACCAGCCCCAGCATTTT
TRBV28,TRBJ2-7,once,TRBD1,CASSLGTGGSLYEQYF,TGTGCCAGCAGTTTAGGGACAGGGGGATCACTCTACGAGCAGTACTTC
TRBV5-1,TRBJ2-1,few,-,CASSLATSNEQFF,TGCGCCAGCAGCTTGGCCACTTCGAATGAGCAGTTCTTC
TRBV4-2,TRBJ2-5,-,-,CASSRIDTRDSETQYF,TGTGCCAGCAGCCGTATCGACACTAGGGATTCAGAGACCCAGTACTTC
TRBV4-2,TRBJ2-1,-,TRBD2,CASSQEPSGSSYNEQFF,TGTGCCAGCAGCCAAGAGCCCAGCGGGAGCTCCTACAATGAGCAGTTCTTC
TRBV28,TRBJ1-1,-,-,CASSPPRRNTEAFF,TGTGCCAGCAGCCCACCACGGAGGAACACTGAAGCTTTCTTT
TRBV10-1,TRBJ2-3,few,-,CASSRGSSTDTQYF,TGCGCCAGCAGCCGCGGTTCTAGCACAGATACGCAGTATTTT
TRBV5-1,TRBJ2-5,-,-,CASSPGLTQETQYF,TGCGCCAGCAGCCCCGGACTAACCCAAGAGACCCAGTACTTC
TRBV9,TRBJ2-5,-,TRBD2,CASSSGLAAQETQYF,TGTGCCAGCAGCTCGGGACTAGCGGCCCAAGAGACCCAGTACTTC